A single sample gave rise to the 27 T cell receptor beta chains below, sequenced in a study of monozygotic twins with inflammatory bowel disease. TCRdb reworked the 5' RACE reads into one entry per CDR3 protein, no DNA. Its table lists approximately 400,000 distinct CDR3 sequences. Sequenced: blood. Receptors originate from a human donor with ulcerative colitis or Crohn's disease, or a healthy co-twin of an affected twin (not recorded which).

CDR3 sequence reads: CASSPDPGTGHSYEQYF. This chain uses TRBV5-1 with TRBJ2-7; TCRdb outputs TRBD1, but without DNA this stays unchecked. The CDR3 totals 17 residues. Germline V gene lookup returns CDR1 SGHRS and CDR2 YFSETQ. Using reference TRBV5-1 and TRBJ2-7 for the parts outside the CDR3, the full variable domain is KAGVTQTPRYLIKTRGQQVTLSCSPISGHRSVSWYQQTPGQGLQFLFEYFSETQRNKGNFPGRFSGRQFSNSRSEMNVSTLELGDSALYLCASSPDPGTGHSYEQYFGPGTRLTVT.

The rearrangement uses TRBV15 and TRBJ2-5. CDR3 length: 13 amino acids. The germline gives CDR1 LNHNV, CDR2 YYDKDF (reference sequence). The CDR3: CATSRAFEETQYF.

The chain links TRBV27 to TRBJ1-5; TCRdb's D gene call, TRBD1, goes unchecked for lack of DNA. Germline V gene lookup returns CDR1 MNHEY and CDR2 SMNVEV (reference sequence). The CDR3 is 14 residues long. CDR3 sequence reads: CASSPGTGEQPQHF.

The chain combines TRBV6-5 with TRBJ2-6; TCRdb's D call, TRBD1, is unchecked because there is no DNA. The CDR3 is 18 amino acids. Germline loops: CDR1 MNHEY, CDR2 SVGAGI. This chain's CDR3 is CASSSAGGVLSGANVLTF.

The chain employs TRBV14 and TRBJ1-6. The CDR3 spans 19 residues. CDR1 and CDR2 (germline): SGHDN, FVKESK. Here the CDR3 reads CASSQDQIRGSSYNSPLHF.

The chain employs TRBV5-4 and TRBJ1-6. This CDR3 is built from 13 residues. CDR1 and CDR2 from the germline V gene are SGHNT and YYREEE (reference sequence). The CDR3 reads CASSLERDSPLHF.

The chain uses TRBV24-1 and TRBJ1-5. The CDR3 is made up of 15 amino acids. Germline V gives CDR1 KGHDR, CDR2 SFDVKD. This chain's CDR3 is CATSDPGRPNQPQHF.

This sequence joins TRBV5-1 and TRBJ2-3; the TCRdb call, TRBD2, lacks DNA for checking. Germline CDR1 and CDR2: SGHRS and YFSETQ. This CDR3 contains 16 residues. The chain's CDR3 is CASSFGRALSTDTQYF. The whole variable domain, remainder taken from reference TRBV5-1 and TRBJ2-3, is KAGVTQTPRYLIKTRGQQVTLSCSPISGHRSVSWYQQTPGQGLQFLFEYFSETQRNKGNFPGRFSGRQFSNSRSEMNVSTLELGDSALYLCASSFGRALSTDTQYFGPGTRLTVL.

This chain joins TRBV20-1 and TRBJ2-7; absent DNA, TCRdb's TRBD2 call cannot be checked. The CDR3 is 14 amino acids. Germline assignment: CDR1 DFQATT and CDR2 SNEGSKA (reference sequence). This chain's CDR3 is CSASASGSSYEQYF.

The J gene is TRBJ2-5, the V gene TRBV6-5; TCRdb selects TRBD2, and the lack of DNA leaves this call unchecked. Germline loops: CDR1 MNHEY, CDR2 SVGAGI. The CDR3 is 16 residues long. CDR3 loop: CASSYSSLAGKETQYF.

The chain combines TRBV7-2 with TRBJ1-1; lacking DNA, the TRBD1 call made by TCRdb goes unchecked. The CDR3 consists of 15 residues. Germline V gene sequence: CDR1 SGHTA, CDR2 FQGNSA. The CDR3 loop reads CASSLGGHRNTEAFF.

The chain uses TRBV15 and TRBJ2-5; TCRdb proposes TRBD1, but this gene call is untestable without DNA. Germline V gene data show CDR1 as LNHNV and CDR2 as YYDKDF (reference sequence). The CDR3 totals 15 residues. CDR3 amino acids: CATSSGLIRGETQYF.

The CDR3 region is CASSPPSVNTEAFF. This chain uses TRBV18 with TRBJ1-1. The CDR3 loop spans 14 amino acids. Germline CDR1 and CDR2: KGHSH and LQKENI.

The chain is built from TRBV5-1 and TRBJ2-6. Per the germline V gene, CDR1 is SGHRS and CDR2 is YFSETQ. CDR3 length: 18 residues. The CDR3 here is CASSPLWDSALRANVLTF. Full variable domain (rest looked up from reference TRBV5-1 and TRBJ2-6): KAGVTQTPRYLIKTRGQQVTLSCSPISGHRSVSWYQQTPGQGLQFLFEYFSETQRNKGNFPGRFSGRQFSNSRSEMNVSTLELGDSALYLCASSPLWDSALRANVLTFGAGSRLTVL.

The chain uses TRBV27 and TRBJ2-2; the D call from TCRdb, TRBD2, cannot be confirmed without DNA. The CDR3 is 14 residues long. Germline CDR1 and CDR2: MNHEY and SMNVEV (reference sequence). This CDR3 reads CASSSRLVTGELFF.

The gene calls are TRBV3-1 and TRBJ1-2. This CDR3 region has 15 residues. Germline V CDR1 and CDR2: LGHDT, YNNKEL (reference sequence). CDR3 sequence reads: CASSQDLGENYGYTF.

This chain links TRBV12-5 with TRBJ2-7; as DNA is missing, the TRBD2 call by TCRdb cannot be tested. CDR1 is LGHNT and CDR2 is FRNRAP in the germline V gene. The CDR3 is made up of 17 amino acids. The CDR3 sequence: CASGLALSEQSSYEQYF.

This chain uses TRBV28 with TRBJ2-4. The length of the CDR3 is 14 residues. The germline gives CDR1 MDHEN, CDR2 SYDVKM. CDR3 sequence: CASSFGLAKNIQYF.

The gene calls are TRBV5-1 and TRBJ2-3; without DNA, the TCRdb call of TRBD1 cannot be checked. This CDR3 is 16 amino acids long. The germline CDR1 and CDR2 sequences are SGHRS and YFSETQ. The CDR3 sequence is CASSLGPGQITDTQYF.

The J gene is TRBJ2-2, the V gene TRBV10-3. Germline V gene lookup returns CDR1 ENHRY and CDR2 SYGVKD. This CDR3 comprises 18 residues. The CDR3 sequence: CAISESKTGAFNTGELFF.

The genes are TRBV6-6 and TRBJ1-3. The CDR3 length is 13 residues. Germline V CDR1 and CDR2: MNHNY, SVGAGI (reference sequence). CDR3 residues: CASKVRSGNTIYF.

The chain couples TRBV2 to TRBJ2-3; as DNA is missing, the TRBD2 call by TCRdb cannot be tested. The CDR3 totals 18 residues. From germline, CDR1 is SNHLY and CDR2 FYNNEI. This CDR3 is CASRQRFLAGASTNTQYF.

The chain joins TRBV27 to TRBJ1-4; with no DNA, the TCRdb D assignment of TRBD1 cannot be verified. This CDR3 is built from 15 residues. The V gene's germline CDR1 is MNHEY and CDR2 SMNVEV (reference sequence). Here the CDR3 reads CASSPLSTTNEKLFF.

V usage is TRBV5-1 and J usage is TRBJ2-4. Germline CDR1 reads SGHRS; CDR2 reads YFSETQ. The CDR3 extends over 16 amino acids. CDR3 amino acids: CASSPLRGLAKNIQYF. Full variable domain (rest looked up from reference TRBV5-1 and TRBJ2-4): KAGVTQTPRYLIKTRGQQVTLSCSPISGHRSVSWYQQTPGQGLQFLFEYFSETQRNKGNFPGRFSGRQFSNSRSEMNVSTLELGDSALYLCASSPLRGLAKNIQYFGAGTRLSVL.

The chain links TRBV20-1 to TRBJ2-7. Germline CDR1 reads DFQATT; CDR2 reads SNEGSKA (reference sequence). The CDR3 runs 15 residues. CDR3 residues: CSARDHADPTYEQYF.

The chain is built from TRBV28 and TRBJ2-1. Germline V CDR1 and CDR2: MDHEN, SYDVKM. The CDR3 has 14 amino acids. CDR3 region: CASSISGTYNEQFF. Full variable domain (rest looked up from reference TRBV28 and TRBJ2-1): DVKVTQSSRYLVKRTGEKVFLECVQDMDHENMFWYRQDPGLGLRLIYFSYDVKMKEKGDIPEGYSVSREKKERFSLILESASTNQTSMYLCASSISGTYNEQFFGPGTRLTVL.

CDR3 amino acids: CASSVGRDPKRDTQYF. V usage is TRBV9 and J usage is TRBJ2-3; TCRdb returns TRBD1, unconfirmable since there is no DNA. The CDR3 is made up of 16 amino acids. The V gene's germline CDR1 is SGDLS and CDR2 YYNGEE.